This TCR beta chain was profiled in a study of CD8 T cells in ankylosing spondylitis. TCRdb recomputed calls from the 5' RACE reads with MiXCR, one row per CDR3 protein. Among 100,000 to 150,000 distinct CDR3 sequences, about 7% were seen once, and the ten largest hold more than 10%. The V gene lost 5 bases and the J gene lost 5 bases, with 6 bases spanning the gap. Germline V CDR1 and CDR2: SQVTM, ANQGSEA. This CDR3 comprises 11 residues. Overall study findings and caveats: A motif of 7 to 9 highly homologous TCR beta variants was seen as apparently characteristic of ankylosing spondylitis blood.

This clonotype was found many times. Its antigen is unidentified. This sequence was found in a male donor with ankylosing spondylitis or in good health (not recorded which). The sample taken for sequencing was blood, either unsorted or a sorted T cell fraction (not recorded which). This chain joins TRBV29-1 and TRBJ1-4; no definite D call. The CDR3 is CSVPINEKLFF. CDR3 DNA sequence: TGCAGCGTTCCCATAAATGAAAAACTGTTTTTT.